The rows below give T cell receptor beta chains drawn from one sample of a study of blood T cell repertoires in COVID-19. The assay was immunoSEQ multiplex PCR, and TCRdb's table has in-frame clones only and misses some. The sample yields roughly 500,000 clones, 70% to 90% seen once. The sequenced sample consisted of PBMCs or T cells enriched from blood (not recorded which). The receptors were gathered from a woman in her forties who had recovered from COVID-19. The CDR3 runs from the conserved cysteine through the conserved F or W. The D gene is left open where the match is weak. Clone size is stated in some rows and not others, as once, few, many or a class when expanded.

D gene	clone size	V gene	J gene	CDR3 protein	CDR3 DNA
TRBD2	-	TRBV7-2	TRBJ2-7	CASSPGLATDEQYF	TGTGCCAGCAGCCCGGGACTAGCTACCGACGAGCAGTACTTC
-	-	TRBV5-6	TRBJ1-2	CASSFPDTQGYTF	TGTGCCAGCAGCTTCCCGGACACGCAAGGCTACACCTTC
TRBD2	-	TRBV7-9	TRBJ2-1	CASRTPGSSGIYNEQFF	TGTGCCAGCAGAACGCCAGGGAGTAGCGGGATTTACAATGAGCAGTTCTTC
TRBD1	few	TRBV10-1	TRBJ1-1	CATRGQMNTEAFF	TGCGCCACCCGGGGACAGATGAACACTGAAGCTTTCTTT
-	-	TRBV4-3	TRBJ2-1	CASSQGSGGERSYNEQFF	TGCGCCAGCAGCCAAGGGTCGGGTGGGGAGAGGTCCTACAATGAGCAGTTCTTC
-	-	TRBV4-3	TRBJ2-2	CASSQDWKGLAGRELFF	TGCGCCAGCAGCCAAGATTGGAAGGGCCTGGCGGGGAGGGAGCTGTTTTTT
TRBD1	-	TRBV2	TRBJ1-5	CASTTGQGANQPQHF	TGTGCCAGCACTACGGGACAGGGGGCAAATCAGCCCCAGCATTTT
-	many	TRBV6-2/TRBV6-3	TRBJ1-2	CASSYLDGSNYGYTF	TGTGCCAGCAGTTATCTAGACGGATCTAACTATGGCTACACCTTC
-	few	TRBV7-2	TRBJ2-7	CASSHGGEQYF	TGTGCCAGCAGCCACGGCGGCGAGCAGTACTTC
TRBD1	few	TRBV19	TRBJ1-2	CASSIDGQAELYGYTF	TGTGCCAGTAGTATCGATGGACAGGCCGAACTGTATGGCTACACCTTC
TRBD2	-	TRBV27	TRBJ2-2	CASSLSTSGLNTGELFF	TGTGCCAGCAGTTTATCGACTAGCGGGCTGAACACCGGGGAGCTGTTTTTT
-	-	TRBV7-2	TRBJ1-3	CASRPQGTGNTIYF	TGTGCCAGCAGACCCCAGGGTACTGGAAACACCATATATTTT
TRBD1	-	TRBV6-2/TRBV6-3	TRBJ2-5	CASSSRGQLQETQYF	TGTGCCAGCAGCTCCCGGGGACAGCTCCAAGAGACCCAGTACTTC
TRBD2	-	TRBV10-2	TRBJ2-7	CASRPPGLAGGSYEQYF	TGCGCCAGCAGGCCCCCGGGACTAGCGGGAGGTTCGTACGAGCAGTACTTC
-	-	TRBV19	TRBJ1-6	CASRTWNSPLHF	TGTGCCAGTAGGACATGGAATTCACCCCTCCACTTT
TRBD2	few	TRBV4-3	TRBJ2-1	CASSQTSAYNEQFF	TGCGCCAGCAGCCAAACTAGCGCGTACAATGAGCAGTTCTTC
-	-	TRBV19	TRBJ1-1	CASSNQMNTEAFF	TGTGCCAGTAGTAATCAGATGAACACTGAAGCTTTCTTT
-	-	TRBV27	TRBJ2-2	CASSFGWADSTGELFF	TGTGCCAGCAGTTTCGGCTGGGCGGACAGCACCGGGGAGCTGTTTTTT
-	-	TRBV7-9	TRBJ2-3	CASSQAGWGPDTQYF	TGTGCCAGCAGCCAAGCAGGTTGGGGCCCAGATACGCAGTATTTT
TRBD1	-	TRBV10-3	TRBJ2-5	CATLDREETQYF	TGTGCCACCTTAGACAGGGAGGAGACCCAGTACTTC
TRBD1	-	TRBV4-1	TRBJ2-7	CASSQDPGGGTGRYEQYF	TGCGCCAGCAGCCAAGATCCCGGTGGAGGGACAGGCCGCTACGAGCAGTACTTC
TRBD2	-	TRBV18	TRBJ2-3	CASSRGLAGASTDTQYF	TGTGCCAGCTCACGAGGACTAGCGGGAGCTAGCACAGATACGCAGTATTTT
TRBD1	-	TRBV10-3	TRBJ1-4	CAISPDRGRLFEKLFF	TGTGCCATCAGTCCGGACAGGGGGCGCCTCTTTGAAAAACTGTTTTTT
-	-	TRBV5-1	TRBJ2-5	CASSLSTQETQYF	TGCGCCAGCAGCTTGTCTACCCAAGAGACCCAGTACTTC
TRBD2	-	TRBV19	TRBJ2-5	CASSLQTSGVETQYF	TGTGCCAGTAGTCTCCAGACTAGCGGGGTTGAGACCCAGTACTTC
TRBD1	-	TRBV2	TRBJ1-5	CASSGTGYKQPQHF	TGTGCCAGCAGTGGGACAGGGTACAAACAGCCCCAGCATTTT
TRBD1	few	TRBV6-6	TRBJ1-2	CASSTDRGGYTF	TGTGCCAGCAGTACGGACAGGGGTGGCTACACCTTC
TRBD2	-	TRBV19	TRBJ2-1	CASQRLAGIYNEQFF	TGTGCCAGTCAGCGGCTAGCGGGGATCTACAATGAGCAGTTCTTC
TRBD2	once	TRBV6-5	TRBJ2-7	CASSPREGTEQYF	TGTGCCAGCAGTCCCCGGGAGGGGACCGAGCAGTACTTC
TRBD2	-	TRBV3-1/TRBV3-2	TRBJ2-3	CASSRPGLAADTQYF	TGTGCCAGCAGCCGACCGGGACTAGCGGCAGATACGCAGTATTTT
TRBD1	-	TRBV4-3	TRBJ1-2	CASSQVWQGADGYTF	TGCGCCAGCAGCCAAGTATGGCAGGGGGCGGATGGCTACACCTTC
-	-	TRBV24-1	TRBJ2-1	CATSFSQDNEQFF	TGTGCCACCAGTTTTTCCCAGGACAATGAGCAGTTCTTC
TRBD2	-	TRBV9	TRBJ2-2	CASSFRTSGSPGELFF	TGTGCCAGCAGCTTCCGGACTAGCGGGAGCCCCGGGGAGCTGTTTTTT
-	few	TRBV7-2	TRBJ1-2	CASTRQPGGYGYTF	TGTGCCAGCACCCGACAGCCGGGAGGCTATGGCTACACCTTC
TRBD1	-	TRBV29-1	TRBJ1-1	CSVGRGQLNTEAFF	TGCAGCGTTGGCAGGGGGCAGCTGAACACTGAAGCTTTCTTT
-	-	TRBV12-3/TRBV12-4	TRBJ1-1	CASSPNTEAFF	TGTGCCAGCAGCCCTAACACTGAAGCTTTCTTT
-	-	TRBV28	TRBJ1-2	CASSVSGGLIYTF	TGTGCCAGCAGTGTATCCGGAGGGCTGATCTACACCTTC
-	-	TRBV25-1	TRBJ2-7	CASSDGSTDYEQYF	TGTGCCAGCAGTGATGGGAGCACCGATTACGAGCAGTACTTC
-	-	TRBV7-9	TRBJ2-7	CASGYRAYEQYF	TGTGCCAGCGGATACAGGGCCTACGAGCAGTACTTC
-	once	TRBV5-1	TRBJ1-1	CASSLGGRGATEAFF	TGCGCCAGCAGCTTGGGCGGGAGAGGAGCAACTGAAGCTTTCTTT
TRBD1	-	TRBV5-4	TRBJ1-2	CASSLPQGDLYGYTF	TGTGCCAGCAGCTTGCCCCAGGGGGACCTCTATGGCTACACCTTC
-	-	TRBV7-2	TRBJ2-7	CASSFIASYEQYF	TGTGCCAGCAGCTTCATAGCCTCCTACGAGCAGTACTTC
-	many	TRBV7-2	TRBJ2-7	CASSLTGIAYEQYF	TGTGCCAGCAGCTTAACCGGGATTGCCTACGAGCAGTACTTC
-	few	TRBV5-1	TRBJ1-1	CASSLTNRVSNTEAFF	TGCGCCAGCAGCCTAACCAACAGGGTGTCGAACACTGAAGCTTTCTTT
-	-	TRBV28	TRBJ1-3	CASSPIQGTGNTIYF	TGTGCCAGCAGCCCGATCCAGGGTACTGGAAACACCATATATTTT
-	-	TRBV5-4	TRBJ2-6	CASSLSLSGANVLTF	TGTGCCAGCAGCTTGTCCTTATCTGGGGCCAACGTCCTGACTTTC